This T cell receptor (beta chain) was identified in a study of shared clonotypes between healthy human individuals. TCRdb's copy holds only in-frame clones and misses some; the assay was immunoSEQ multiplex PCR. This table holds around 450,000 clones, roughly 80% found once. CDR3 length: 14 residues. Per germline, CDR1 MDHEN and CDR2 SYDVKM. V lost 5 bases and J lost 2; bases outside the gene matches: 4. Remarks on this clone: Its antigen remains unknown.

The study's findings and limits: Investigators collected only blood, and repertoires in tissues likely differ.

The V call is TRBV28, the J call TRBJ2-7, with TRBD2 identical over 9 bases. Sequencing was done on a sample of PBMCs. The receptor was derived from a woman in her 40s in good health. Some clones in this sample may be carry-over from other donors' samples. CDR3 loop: CASSVSGSPYEQYF. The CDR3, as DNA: TGTGCCAGCAGTGTTAGCGGGAGCCCCTACGAGCAGTACTTC.